The sequence of this T cell receptor beta chain was determined in a study of blood T cell repertoires in COVID-19. The CDR3 runs 13 residues. V lost 1 base to trimming and J lost 5 bases, with 8 bases between them. Germline CDR1 is SGHAT and CDR2 is FQDESV (reference sequence). Produced via immunoSEQ multiplex PCR; TCRdb's table is partial and in-frame only. The data show roughly 100,000 clones, around 83% seen once. The receptor was derived from an elderly woman with active or convalescent COVID-19. The V gene is TRBV11-1, the J gene TRBJ1-1; TRBD1 is a possible D gene (5 bases). Material: peripheral blood. The CDR3 is CASSLGGRTEAFF. CDR3 sequence (DNA): TGTGCCAGCAGCTTAGGGGGGAGGACTGAAGCTTTCTTT.